This paragraph reports one T cell receptor beta chain. As yet, its antigen is unknown. The source of the sample is a study of CD8 T cells in ankylosing spondylitis. Study-wide findings and caveats: Seemingly characteristic of ankylosing spondylitis blood was a TCR beta motif consisting of eight highly homologous variants.

There are 14 residues in the CDR3. The V end lost 1 base, the J end lost 6 bases, and 12 bases lay between the germline ends. Germline loops: CDR1 SGHKS, CDR2 YYEKEE (reference sequence). TCRdb reprocessed the 5' RACE reads via MiXCR and lists one record per CDR3 protein. The sample has roughly 370,000 distinct CDR3 sequences; 20% to 25% are singletons. What was sequenced was blood, either unsorted or a sorted T cell fraction (not recorded which). The chain joins TRBV5-5 to TRBJ2-3; tentatively, D is TRBD2 (6 bases). This receptor was obtained from a male donor with ankylosing spondylitis. The CDR3 bases are TGTGCCAGCAGCTTGCGGGGGATGGTTGATACGCAGTATTTT. Protein: CASSLRGMVDTQYF.